The 21 T cell receptor beta chains below all came from one sample that was sequenced in a study of CD8+CD57+ T cells in acquired aplastic anemia. Genomic DNA templated the TCR beta VDJ and CDR3 profiling. From the reads, TCRdb called clonotypes with MiXCR, one entry per CDR3 protein. The table has around 430,000 distinct CDR3 sequences, roughly 34% seen once; the top ten hold about 0.8%. Sequenced patients had shown CD8+CD57+ cell expansion by flow cytometry. Sequencing was carried out using sorted CD4+, CD8+, or CD8+CD57+ T cells (not recorded which) from PBMCs. The receptors come from a human donor with aplastic anemia.

This sequence joins TRBV7-6 and TRBJ2-7, with D maybe TRBD2 (7 bases). The DNA matches TRBJ2-1 better at its end, which makes the J call doubtful. The CDR3 is 18 residues long. CDR1 is SGHVS, CDR2 FNYEAQ, per germline. In DNA, the CDR3 is TGTGCCAGCAGCCAAGAAGGGAGGGGCAGGGGCCACGGTACTGAGCAGTTCTTC. This translates into CASSQEGRGRGHGTEQFF.

This rearrangement joins TRBV29-1 to TRBJ1-2; D call uncertain. Trimming shortened V by 6 bases and J by 4 bases, and 15 bases separated the two germline ends. The CDR3 is made up of 13 amino acids. Germline assignment: CDR1 SQVTM and CDR2 ANQGSEA. As DNA, the CDR3 is TGCAGCGTAGAGAGCTCTGGCGGCTATGGCTACACCTTC. This codes for CSVESSGGYGYTF.

The rearrangement joins TRBV12-3 or TRBV12-4 to TRBJ2-7, with TRBD2 matching 12 bases. This CDR3 comprises 15 residues. With V trimmed by 5 bases and J by 7 bases, 9 bases remained unmatched. CDR3 amino acids: CASSQTSGRGGEQYF. The DNA of the CDR3 is TGTGCCAGCAGTCAGACTAGCGGGAGAGGTGGAGAGCAGTACTTC.

The chain combines TRBV9 with TRBJ1-1; a possible D gene is TRBD1 (6 bases). Germline V gene sequence: CDR1 SGDLS, CDR2 YYNGEE. This CDR3 contains 18 residues. The V end lost 3 bases, the J end lost 1 base, and 22 bases lay between the germline ends. CDR3 sequence (DNA): TGTGCCAGCAGCGCAGATCCCGGGACAACTAGGGGGAACACTGAAGCTTTCTTT. It yields the protein CASSADPGTTRGNTEAFF.

This rearrangement joins TRBV4-1 to TRBJ2-1, with 9 nucleotides matching TRBD2. The CDR3 covers 17 residues. V gave up 2 bases and J gave up 4 bases; unmatched junction bases: 9. In germline, CDR1 is MGHRA, CDR2 YSYEKL. CDR3 nucleotide sequence: TGCGCCAGCAGCCAAAGCAGGGGTAGCGGGGGATACAATGAGCAGTTCTTC. It specifies CASSQSRGSGGYNEQFF.

Remarks on this clonotype: A much larger clone lies a single base off, so this may be a read error. The chain is built from TRBV10-3 and TRBJ1-1; a weak D match, TRBD1 (5 bases). Germline V lookup: CDR1 ENHRY, CDR2 SYGVKD. Trimming took off 5 bases at V and 1 base at J, with 8 bases between the two ends. The length of the CDR3 is 13 residues. As DNA, the CDR3 is TGTGCCATCAGTAAACAGGAGAACACTGAAGCTTTCTTT. This encodes CAISKQENTEAFF.

This clonotype showed up just once. J is TRBJ1-1 and V is TRBV7-3; 7 positions agree with TRBD1. The CDR3 is 13 amino acids. Per the germline V gene, CDR1 is SGHTA and CDR2 is FQGTGA. Trimming removed 0 bases from V and 11 bases from J; junction bases left unmatched: 6. The CDR3 sequence is CASSLTTGSAAFF. CDR3 DNA: TGTGCCAGCAGCTTAACGACAGGGTCCGCCGCTTTCTTT.

This clonotype turned up a few times. Here the CDR3 reads CSASFGVRGNQPQHF. The CDR3, as DNA: TGCAGTGCTAGTTTCGGGGTTAGGGGCAATCAGCCCCAGCATTTT. J is TRBJ1-5 and V is TRBV20-1, with D hard to call. Germline CDR1 is DFQATT and CDR2 is SNEGSKA (reference sequence). V was cut by 3 bases and J by 2 bases, with 14 bases left in between. The CDR3 loop spans 15 amino acids.

Worth noting for this clonotype: This may come from a read error, since a much larger clone is one base off. The chain couples TRBV10-3 to TRBJ2-7; D gene uncertain. This CDR3 spans 13 amino acids. CDR1 and CDR2 (germline): ENHRY, SYGVKD. Here the CDR3 reads CASSPRRTGEQHF. In nucleotides, the CDR3 is TGTGCCAGCAGTCCCCGCCGTACCGGCGAGCAGCACTTC.

A remark on this clonotype: A read error may explain this, as a much larger clone is one base away. The V and J genes are TRBV2 and TRBJ1-5; D gene ambiguous. Germline V gene lookup returns CDR1 SNHLY and CDR2 FYNNEI. The length of the CDR3 is 14 residues. CDR3 in amino acids: CASSEGPSSQPQHF. CDR3 bases: TGTGCCAGCAGTGAAGGGCCGAGCAGTCAGCCCCAGCATTTT.

Notes on this clonotype: A read error may be the cause here, since a much bigger clone is one base away. The chain links TRBV28 to TRBJ1-1, with 7 bases identical to TRBD1. This CDR3 has 11 residues. Looked up from germline, CDR1 is MDHEN and CDR2 is SYDVKM. J lost 8 bases, V lost 6 bases, and 3 bases had no gene match. In DNA, the CDR3 is TGTGCCAGCAGCCGGGACAGAGAAGCTTTCTTT. The encoded protein is CASSRDREAFF.

The chain employs TRBV5-6 and TRBJ1-6; TRBD1 matches at 8 bases. This CDR3 is built from 16 residues. Germline V CDR1 and CDR2: SGHDT, YYEEEE. The junction had 7 bases not matched to a gene; V was cut back by 3 bases and J by 5 bases. The CDR3 bases are TGTGCCAGCAGCTATAACAGGGGGTTAGATAATTCACCCCTCCACTTT. Protein: CASSYNRGLDNSPLHF.

This clonotype has at least ten counts. This sequence joins TRBV4-3 and TRBJ1-6, with D unclear. This CDR3 is 14 amino acids long. V lost 0 bases and J lost 10, with 10 bases in between. CDR1 and CDR2 (germline): LGHNA, YSLEER. The CDR3 reads CASSQEFASSPLHF. DNA of the CDR3: TGCGCCAGCAGCCAAGAGTTTGCGTCGTCACCCCTCCACTTT.

The table lists this clonotype with many counts. The chain links TRBV7-2 to TRBJ1-2; the D is unclear. CDR1 and CDR2 from the germline V gene are SGHTA and FQGNSA. V was pared by 1 base and J by 4 bases, with 10 bases between. The CDR3 extends over 14 amino acids. The CDR3 DNA sequence: TGTGCCAGCAGCTTAGATAATGGGGTCTATGGCTACACCTTC. This encodes CASSLDNGVYGYTF. The variable domain in full, completed from reference TRBV7-2 and TRBJ1-2, reads GAGVSQSPSNKVTEKGKDVELRCDPISGHTALYWYRQSLGQGLEFLIYFQGNSAPDKSGLPSDRFSAERTGGSVSTLTIQRTQQEDSAVYLCASSLDNGVYGYTFGSGTRLTVV.

About this clonotype itself: Since a much larger clone is just one base distant, this may be a read error. It is likely a read error, because the conserved phenylalanine at the end of the CDR3 is missing. The rearrangement links TRBV10-3 to TRBJ1-6, with a tentative D call TRBD1 (5 bases). The CDR3 has 13 amino acids. V shed 7 bases and J shed 5 bases, with 9 bases lying between them. Germline CDR1 reads ENHRY; CDR2 reads SYGVKD. CDR3 DNA sequence: TGTGCCATCACGGCAGGGAATAATTCACCCCTCCACCTT. This encodes CAITAGNNSPLHL.

The J gene is TRBJ2-7, the V gene TRBV20-1; 10 positions agree with TRBD1. This CDR3 spans 16 amino acids. Germline V gene data show CDR1 as DFQATT and CDR2 as SNEGSKA (reference sequence). The ends lost 2 bases at V and 4 bases at J; junction bases unmatched: 11. CDR3 bases: TGCAGTGCTAGAATCCAGACAGGGGGCGCCTTGTACGAGCAGTACTTC. Protein: CSARIQTGGALYEQYF.

This chain links TRBV7-6 with TRBJ2-7; D possibly uses TRBD1 or TRBD2 (5 bases each). Between the trimmed V and J ends, which lost 5 bases and 4 bases, there was a span of 18 bases. CDR3 length equals 15 residues. CDR1 SGHVS and CDR2 FNYEAQ come from the germline V gene. CDR3 residues: CASSPGLGPFYEQYF. CDR3 DNA sequence: TGTGCCAGCAGCCCAGGACTGGGACCATTTTACGAGCAGTACTTC.

The J gene is TRBJ1-4, the V gene TRBV25-1; D possibly corresponds to TRBD1 (6 bases). This CDR3 is 14 amino acids long. V lost 6 bases to trimming and J lost 10 bases, with 18 bases between them. In germline, CDR1 is MGHDK, CDR2 SYGVNS. CDR3 nucleotide sequence: TGTGCCAGCAGGACCGGGACAAGCTTTGGAAAACTGTTTTTT. The encoded protein is CASRTGTSFGKLFF. The full variable domain, its missing parts supplied by reference TRBV25-1 and TRBJ1-4, is EADIYQTPRYLVIGTGKKITLECSQTMGHDKMYWYQQDPGMELHLIHYSYGVNSTEKGDLSSESTVSRIRTEHFPLTLESARPSHTSQYLCASRTGTSFGKLFFGSGTQLSVL.

The rearrangement uses TRBV12-3 or TRBV12-4 and TRBJ1-1; D unresolved. The CDR3 loop spans 14 amino acids. The V end lost 7 bases, the J end lost 2 bases, and 14 bases lay between the germline ends. CDR3 nucleotides: TGTGCCAGCACCCCCTCCGGTGGCAACACTGAAGCTTTCTTT. This codes for CASTPSGGNTEAFF.

This clonotype was observed a handful of times. CDR3: CSVDVDRGPWSSYNSPLHF. Written as DNA, the CDR3 is TGCAGCGTTGACGTGGACAGGGGGCCCTGGAGCTCCTATAATTCACCCCTCCACTTT. The rearrangement uses TRBV29-1 and TRBJ1-6, with 11 bases fitting TRBD1. The V segment lost 3 bases and the J segment 0 bases; nucleotides outside the gene matches: 10. Germline-derived CDR1 and CDR2 are SQVTM and ANQGSEA. The CDR3 sequence is 19 residues long.

This clonotype has ten or more counts. V and J are TRBV2 and TRBJ1-4; D is unresolved. V was shortened by 6 bases and J by 8 bases, with 10 bases between the two germline ends. Germline lookup yields CDR1 SNHLY and CDR2 FYNNEI. This CDR3 region has 12 residues. The CDR3 protein is CASSSTSEKLFF. CDR3 bases: TGTGCCAGCAGCTCCACCTCCGAAAAACTGTTTTTT.